The rows below give T cell receptor beta chains drawn from one sample of a study of shared clonotypes between healthy human individuals. Generated by immunoSEQ multiplex PCR, the TCRdb table keeps only in-frame clones and is missing some. This table has 550,000 to 600,000 clones, roughly 79% appearing once. Sequencing input: PBMCs. The receptor source for this set is a woman aged 35 to 49 in good health. Some clones in this sample may be carry-over from other donors' samples. Each CDR3 is given with its conserved first and last residue. The D gene is left open where the match is weak. For some rows the clone size is stated as once, few or many, or as a class when expanded; others skip it.

j_gene	v_gene	d_gene	abundance	CDR3aa	CDR3nt
TRBJ1-5	TRBV19	.	.	CASSGGPNQPQHF	TGTGCCAGTAGTGGGGGGCCAAATCAGCCCCAGCATTTT
TRBJ2-7	TRBV28	TRBD1	once	CASSLYGTGGTYEQYF	TGTGCCAGCAGTTTATACGGGACAGGGGGCACCTACGAGCAGTACTTC
TRBJ1-5	TRBV6-4	.	.	CASSQRLQGKHQPQHF	TGTGCCAGCAGTCAACGTTTACAGGGTAAGCATCAGCCCCAGCATTTT
TRBJ2-3	TRBV29-1	.	once	CSVELSLRRATDTQYF	TGCAGCGTTGAATTAAGTTTGAGGAGAGCCACAGATACGCAGTATTTT
TRBJ2-7	TRBV16	.	few	CASSRPGTRPRVQYF	TGTGCCAGCAGCCGTCCCGGGACCCGGCCCCGGGTGCAGTACTTC
TRBJ2-1	TRBV7-9	TRBD1	.	CASSLGQGVDEQFF	TGTGCCAGCAGCTTAGGACAGGGGGTGGATGAGCAGTTCTTC
TRBJ2-7	TRBV25-1	TRBD2	few	CASSGRTSGNFFEQYF	TGTGCCAGCAGTGGTCGGACTAGCGGGAACTTCTTCGAGCAGTACTTC
TRBJ2-2	TRBV9	.	few	CASSVVGGGTGELFF	TGTGCCAGCAGCGTAGTTGGTGGGGGCACCGGGGAGCTGTTTTTT
TRBJ2-2	TRBV7-3	.	many	CASSLNPGPGELFF	TGTGCCAGCAGCTTAAACCCGGGCCCCGGGGAGCTGTTTTTT
TRBJ2-2	TRBV9	TRBD1	.	CASSVGTGDARTGELFF	TGTGCCAGCAGCGTAGGGACAGGGGATGCGAGGACCGGGGAGCTGTTTTTT